This is a list of T cell receptor beta chains from one sample in a study of T cells in localized non-small cell lung cancer. Using immunoSEQ multiplex PCR, the repertoire was profiled, and TCRdb retains in-frame clones only, with some absent. Of approximately 70,000 clones detected, roughly 76% appear once; the ten largest clones hold less than 5.5%. This sample comprised PBMCs, obtained before any cancer treatment. The receptor set was obtained from a man between 40 and 75 years old with stage II lung adenocarcinoma. The conserved cysteine and the conserved F or W are not part of the CDR3 here.

v_gene: TRBV4-2; len: 13; CDR3aa: ASSETGIGGTEAF
v_gene: TRBV18; len: 13; CDR3aa: ASSPMGDSNYGYT
v_gene: TRBV5-1; len: 13; CDR3aa: ASSLASAATGELF
v_gene: TRBV29-1; len: 10; CDR3aa: SVAGAGNTIY
v_gene: TRBV6-1; len: 13; CDR3aa: ASRLEELEYNEQF
v_gene: TRBV6-5; len: 12; CDR3aa: ASRRALDGTEAF
v_gene: TRBV7-9; len: 16; CDR3aa: ASSLGTGSFTLNTEAF
v_gene: TRBV11-2; len: 11; CDR3aa: ASSLAVVYEQY
v_gene: TRBV19; len: 13; CDR3aa: ASSHRDRGNTEAF
v_gene: TRBV25-1; len: 14; CDR3aa: ASSESLSHPTIEQY
v_gene: TRBV13; len: 13; CDR3aa: ASSLAASGRALQF
v_gene: TRBV5-1; len: 12; CDR3aa: ASSLTGDSYEAF
v_gene: TRBV5-1; len: 13; CDR3aa: ASSWSGDRTGELF
v_gene: TRBV14; len: 18; CDR3aa: ASSQDWGASGRINTGELF
v_gene: TRBV6-5; len: 11; CDR3aa: ASSRQSYQPQH
v_gene: TRBV6-6; len: 11; CDR3aa: ASSYGGTGELF
v_gene: TRBV5-4; len: 13; CDR3aa: ASSAGQGGNTEAF
v_gene: TRBV7-2; len: 12; CDR3aa: ASSFRQGEGTVD
v_gene: TRBV18; len: 13; CDR3aa: ASRASGDTYNEQF
v_gene: TRBV6-1; len: 13; CDR3aa: ASRGGQPNTGELF
v_gene: TRBV19; len: 11; CDR3aa: ASSISRNYGYT
v_gene: TRBV5-1; len: 12; CDR3aa: ASSLARAGTEAF
v_gene: TRBV6-1; len: 10; CDR3aa: ASRARQGRQF
v_gene: TRBV6-4; len: 11; CDR3aa: ASSDSVLAARF
v_gene: TRBV4-3; len: 12; CDR3aa: ASSQEALGTEAF
v_gene: TRBV11-3; len: 11; CDR3aa: ASSLVEGETQY